A single sample gave rise to the 19 T cell receptor beta chains below, sequenced in a study of T cell changes during pregnancy in multiple sclerosis. Only in-frame clones appear in the TCRdb table, and some are missing; sequencing was by immunoSEQ multiplex PCR. Of 20,000 to 25,000 clones listed, about 82% are singletons. The source material was CD8+ T cells from peripheral blood mononuclear cells, sampled in the first trimester of pregnancy. All receptors derive from a female donor in good health, enrolled as a control in a pregnancy study.

The chain has TRBV28 and TRBJ2-1; weak D call: TRBD1 (5 bases). In germline, CDR1 is MDHEN, CDR2 SYDVKM. V lost 5 bases to trimming and J lost 4 bases, with 18 bases between them. The CDR3 spans 16 residues. The CDR3, as DNA: TGTGCCAGCAGTCTAGAAGGGTCAGGGCTATACAATGAGCAGTTCTTC. Protein: CASSLEGSGLYNEQFF.

The J gene is TRBJ1-1, the V gene TRBV4-1; 10 nucleotides align to TRBD1. Germline CDR1 MGHRA, CDR2 YSYEKL. Unmatched junction bases numbered 15, after V lost 2 bases and J lost 3 bases. The CDR3 runs 19 residues. This CDR3 reads CASSQNLLPGQGNYTEAFF. In nucleotides, the CDR3 is TGCGCCAGCAGCCAAAACCTTTTACCGGGACAGGGGAACTACACTGAAGCTTTCTTT.

The chain carries TRBV30 and TRBJ2-5; TRBD1 might be the D (6 bases). The CDR3 consists of 14 residues. Germline CDR1 is GTSNPN and CDR2 is SVGIG (reference sequence). Trimming removed 1 base at V and 2 bases at J, with 11 bases between. The CDR3 reads CAWSAGVGQETQYF. The CDR3 region has the DNA TGTGCCTGGAGTGCAGGGGTTGGGCAAGAGACCCAGTACTTC.

In its sample, this clone was seen once. This chain connects TRBV5-8 to TRBJ2-3, with 9 positions matching TRBD1. Germline loops: CDR1 SGHTS, CDR2 YDEGEE. The CDR3 spans 13 residues. The ends lost 7 bases at V and 4 bases at J; junction bases unmatched: 4. This CDR3 reads CASHRGRSDTQYF. The DNA of the CDR3 is TGTGCCAGCCACAGGGGGCGATCAGATACGCAGTATTTT.

The chain recombines TRBV4-3 with TRBJ1-3; TRBD1 might be the D (5 bases). With 0 bases removed from V and 1 base from J, the gap between germline ends came to 10 bases. Per germline, CDR1 LGHNA and CDR2 YSLEER. This CDR3 contains 16 residues. CDR3 nucleotide sequence: TGCGCCAGCAGCCAAGACCAGGGTGGGTCTGGAAACACCATATATTTT. It codes for CASSQDQGGSGNTIYF.

The chain recombines TRBV9 with TRBJ2-3; D ambiguous. There are 15 residues in the CDR3. The V end lost 0 bases, the J end lost 0 bases, and 8 bases lay between the germline ends. Germline V gene lookup returns CDR1 SGDLS and CDR2 YYNGEE. CDR3 sequence reads: CASSVGSGSTDTQYF. CDR3 DNA: TGTGCCAGCAGCGTAGGTTCCGGGAGCACAGATACGCAGTATTTT.

The V call is TRBV10-3, the J call TRBJ2-3, with 7 bases fitting TRBD1. CDR1 and CDR2 (germline): ENHRY, SYGVKD. J lost 4 bases, V lost 0 bases, and 10 bases had no gene match. The CDR3 extends over 17 amino acids. The CDR3 is CAISESVRVTGADTQYF. DNA for the CDR3: TGTGCCATCAGTGAGTCGGTCAGGGTTACAGGGGCAGATACGCAGTATTTT.

V usage is TRBV5-1 and J usage is TRBJ2-7, with D possibly being TRBD2 (5 bases). The germline V gene encodes CDR1 SGHRS and CDR2 YFSETQ. The V gene lost 3 bases and the J gene lost 5 bases, with 18 bases spanning the gap. The CDR3 is made up of 15 amino acids. Here the CDR3 DNA reads TGCGCCAGCAGCTGGACCTCGGGAAGAGGTCACGAGCAGTACTTC. Translating it yields CASSWTSGRGHEQYF. Supplemented by reference TRBV5-1 and TRBJ2-7, the full variable domain reads KAGVTQTPRYLIKTRGQQVTLSCSPISGHRSVSWYQQTPGQGLQFLFEYFSETQRNKGNFPGRFSGRQFSNSRSEMNVSTLELGDSALYLCASSWTSGRGHEQYFGPGTRLTVT.

The chain combines TRBV5-4 with TRBJ2-1, with a tentative D call TRBD2 (6 bases). The CDR3 runs to 14 residues. Germline V lookup: CDR1 SGHNT, CDR2 YYREEE (reference sequence). V lost 4 bases and J 4 bases, leaving 12 bases between the germline ends. The chain's CDR3 is CASSPGVAYNEQFF. The CDR3, as DNA: TGTGCCAGCAGCCCGGGGGTCGCTTACAATGAGCAGTTCTTC.

The chain links TRBV14 to TRBJ1-1, with unresolved D. V was pared by 0 bases and J by 7 bases, with 9 bases between. The CDR3 runs to 13 residues. Germline V lookup: CDR1 SGHDN, CDR2 FVKESK. The DNA of the CDR3 is TGTGCCAGCAGCCAAGAATTACGAGATGAAGCTTTCTTT. This codes for CASSQELRDEAFF.

This chain connects TRBV4-2 to TRBJ2-3; D gene ambiguous. Germline CDR1 reads LGHNA; CDR2 reads YNFKEQ. V lost 0 bases and J 8 bases, leaving 21 bases between the germline ends. The CDR3 is 17 residues long. Written as DNA, the CDR3 is TGTGCCAGCAGCCAAGATGAAGCGAAGACCGGCACGGGTACGCAGTATTTT. Its protein product is CASSQDEAKTGTGTQYF.

The rearrangement links TRBV4-2 to TRBJ2-1, with TRBD1 matching over 8 bases. With 1 base clipped from V and 3 bases from J, the junction kept 8 bases outside the gene matches. This CDR3 contains 17 residues. The germline V gene encodes CDR1 LGHNA and CDR2 YNFKEQ. CDR3 in amino acids: CASSQASTGEIYNEQFF. In nucleotides, the CDR3 is TGTGCCAGCAGCCAAGCTTCGACAGGGGAGATCTACAATGAGCAGTTCTTC.

This chain links TRBV7-9 with TRBJ2-5; no clear D gene. The V gene's germline CDR1 is SEHNR and CDR2 FQNEAQ (reference sequence). The germline V and J ends were trimmed by 5 bases and 5 bases, with 15 bases remaining between them. This CDR3 has 14 amino acids. CDR3 loop: CASSRPSRPETQYF. The CDR3 nucleotides read TGTGCCAGCAGCCGTCCGTCGCGGCCGGAGACCCAGTACTTC.

This sequence joins TRBV27 and TRBJ2-4, with 7 bases identical to TRBD1. The germline CDR1 and CDR2 sequences are MNHEY and SMNVEV (reference sequence). The CDR3 has 14 amino acids. The V segment lost 5 bases and the J segment 3 bases; nucleotides outside the gene matches: 4. The DNA for the CDR3 is TGTGCCAGCAGTCCACGGGACAGCAAAAACATTCAGTACTTC. Amino acid sequence: CASSPRDSKNIQYF.

The chain uses TRBV27 and TRBJ1-2; possible D gene TRBD1, 6 bases. Germline-derived CDR1 and CDR2 are MNHEY and SMNVEV (reference sequence). V was shortened by 7 bases and J by 9 bases, with 24 bases between the two germline ends. The CDR3 loop spans 15 amino acids. This CDR3 is CASTSFAAGEISYTF. The CDR3 bases are TGTGCCAGCACCTCCTTTGCTGCAGGGGAGATAAGCTACACCTTC.

The rearrangement links TRBV14 to TRBJ2-5, with D perhaps matching TRBD2 (6 bases). Deletions cut 1 base from V and 5 bases from J, with 14 bases between. Germline values: CDR1 SGHDN, CDR2 FVKESK. This CDR3 is 15 amino acids long. CDR3 in DNA: TGTGCCAGCAGCCAAGTACGGGAGTGGTGGGAGACCCAGTACTTC. Protein product: CASSQVREWWETQYF.

CDR3 in DNA: TGTGCCAGTGACCCGGCGGCGGGCTATAATTCACCCCTCCACTTT. Protein: CASDPAAGYNSPLHF. The chain links TRBV6-5 to TRBJ1-6, with D hard to call. The V gene's germline CDR1 is MNHEY and CDR2 SVGAGI. There are 15 residues in the CDR3. With 9 bases removed from V and 3 bases from J, the gap between germline ends came to 15 bases.

The CDR3 is CASSEPGEGTGELFF. The CDR3 bases are TGTGCCAGCAGCGAGCCGGGGGAAGGGACCGGGGAGCTGTTTTTT. V usage is TRBV6-6 and J usage is TRBJ2-2, with a tentative D call TRBD2 (6 bases). The V gene's germline CDR1 is MNHNY and CDR2 SVGAGI (reference sequence). There are 15 residues in the CDR3. V lost 6 bases and J 5 bases, leaving 16 bases between the germline ends.

The chain carries TRBV6-1 and TRBJ1-1, with D possibly matching TRBD1 (5 bases). Germline CDR1 and CDR2: MNHNS and SASEGT. The CDR3 is made up of 16 amino acids. V was cut by 1 base and J by 4 bases, with 16 bases left in between. The CDR3 DNA reads as TGTGCCAGCAGTGAAGGGGGTGACAGTCTATTCACTGAAGCTTTCTTT. This codes for CASSEGGDSLFTEAFF.